A single sample gave rise to the 24 T cell receptor beta chains below, sequenced in a study of blood T cell repertoires in COVID-19. This table comes from immunoSEQ multiplex PCR, and its TCRdb copy is limited to in-frame clones, with some not included. The sample lists about 170,000 clones; approximately 87% were seen once. Sequencing was done on a sample of PBMCs or T cells enriched from blood (not recorded which). The receptors shown here come from a woman between 50 and 59 years old who had recovered from COVID-19.

The chain employs TRBV19 and TRBJ2-5; D call uncertain. Trimming cost V 5 bases and J 5 bases, with 12 bases left between them. The CDR3 contains 13 residues. Germline assignment: CDR1 LNHDA and CDR2 SQIVND (reference sequence). The CDR3, as DNA: TGTGCCAGTAGTGCCCCTACCCACGAGACCCAGTACTTC. Translating it yields CASSAPTHETQYF.

J is TRBJ1-2 and V is TRBV7-9; 7 nucleotides agree with TRBD1. The CDR3 length is 14 residues. CDR1 SEHNR and CDR2 FQNEAQ come from the germline V gene (reference sequence). Germline trimming cut 5 bases from V and 5 bases from J; bases unmatched to any gene: 8. For the CDR3, the DNA is TGTGCCAGCAGCCCCTATGAGGGGGCTTATGGCTACACCTTC. It encodes CASSPYEGAYGYTF.

CDR3 protein: CAIGQGYGYTF. CDR3 coding DNA: TGTGCCATCGGTCAGGGGTATGGCTACACCTTC. The chain carries TRBV10-3 and TRBJ1-2, with D perhaps matching TRBD1 (6 bases). The CDR3 length is 11 residues. Germline assignment: CDR1 ENHRY and CDR2 SYGVKD. Trimming stripped 8 bases from V and 5 bases from J, with 9 bases between.

This clone showed up just once. The rearrangement joins TRBV14 to TRBJ2-5, with D maybe TRBD2 (7 bases). The length of the CDR3 is 19 residues. The germline gives CDR1 SGHDN, CDR2 FVKESK. Deletions cut 2 bases from V and 0 bases from J, with 22 bases between. The CDR3 region is CASSQSVQWGGAHQETQYF. The DNA of the CDR3 is TGTGCCAGCAGCCAATCGGTCCAATGGGGGGGGGCGCACCAAGAGACCCAGTACTTC.

The chain couples TRBV6-1 to TRBJ2-5; perhaps TRBD2 as D (7 bases). Germline V gene sequence: CDR1 MNHNS, CDR2 SASEGT. V lost 1 base and J 6 bases, leaving 12 bases between the germline ends. The CDR3 is 14 residues long. The CDR3 DNA follows: TGTGCCAGCAGTGAAGGTGGGGGGGCGAAGACCCAGTACTTC. Translating gives CASSEGGGAKTQYF.

The genes are TRBV19 and TRBJ2-1; 9 bases are a match to TRBD1. Per germline, CDR1 LNHDA and CDR2 SQIVND (reference sequence). V trimming: 8 bases; J trimming: 2 bases; junction bases outside the gene matches: 4. This CDR3 region has 14 residues. The DNA of the CDR3 is TGTGCCAGTGTTAGACAGGGGGCCTACAATGAGCAGTTCTTC. This gives the protein CASVRQGAYNEQFF.

This clone was found a few times. The chain is built from TRBV19 and TRBJ1-4; perhaps TRBD1 as D (5 bases). In germline, CDR1 is LNHDA, CDR2 SQIVND (reference sequence). The CDR3 is 13 residues long. V lost 4 bases to trimming and J lost 7 bases, with 10 bases between them. Written as DNA, the CDR3 is TGTGCCAGTAGTAACCGACAGTCTGAAAAACTGTTTTTT. Translating it yields CASSNRQSEKLFF.

This chain connects TRBV5-1 to TRBJ1-3; D call uncertain. The CDR3 loop spans 15 amino acids. Germline CDR1 and CDR2: SGHRS and YFSETQ. Between the trimmed V and J ends, which lost 3 bases and 0 bases, there was a span of 10 bases. The CDR3: CASSSDLYSGNTIYF. CDR3 nucleotides: TGCGCCAGCAGCTCAGACTTATACTCTGGAAACACCATATATTTT.

The gene calls are TRBV5-1 and TRBJ1-5; TRBD1 might be the D (6 bases). V dropped 5 bases and J dropped 2 bases, with 17 bases sitting between them. The V gene's germline CDR1 is SGHRS and CDR2 YFSETQ. There are 16 residues in the CDR3. CDR3 in amino acids: CASSREGVVGNQPQHF. For the CDR3, the DNA is TGCGCCAGCAGTCGTGAGGGGGTGGTTGGCAATCAGCCCCAGCATTTT.

The J gene is TRBJ1-4, the V gene TRBV5-1; 7 nucleotides agree with TRBD1. There are 15 residues in the CDR3. Germline assignment: CDR1 SGHRS and CDR2 YFSETQ. J gave up 6 bases and V 2 bases, and 7 bases lay outside the gene matches. CDR3 bases: TGCGCCAGCAGCTTCACAGGACAGGAGTATGAAAAACTGTTTTTT. Its translation is CASSFTGQEYEKLFF.

This CDR3 reads CASKLAVNTGELFF. The CDR3 region has the DNA TGTGCCAGCAAACTAGCGGTGAACACCGGGGAGCTGTTTTTT. This chain links TRBV6-5 with TRBJ2-2; 8 bases match TRBD2. The CDR3 loop spans 14 amino acids. Per the germline V gene, CDR1 is MNHEY and CDR2 is SVGAGI. J lost 1 base, V lost 7 bases, and 2 bases had no gene match.

This clone was counted a single time. V gene TRBV30 combines with J gene TRBJ1-1; TRBD1 is a possible D gene (6 bases). The CDR3 is 11 residues long. V was trimmed by 0 bases and J by 11 bases, leaving 10 bases between them. CDR1 and CDR2 from the germline V gene are GTSNPN and SVGIG (reference sequence). CDR3 amino acids: CAWSVRGAAFF. CDR3 DNA sequence: TGTGCCTGGAGTGTTCGGGGGGCGGCTTTCTTT.

The genes are TRBV6-5 and TRBJ1-5; D is unresolved. Per germline, CDR1 MNHEY and CDR2 SVGAGI. Trimming stripped 2 bases from V and 8 bases from J, with 7 bases between. The CDR3 is 12 residues long. The CDR3 DNA reads as TGTGCCAGCAGTTACCCCGGGGAGCCCCAGCATTTT. It translates to CASSYPGEPQHF.

CDR3 bases: TGTGCCAGCAGCGTAGATGCGGGGTCGGTGGACTACACCTTC. Protein product: CASSVDAGSVDYTF. This chain joins TRBV9 and TRBJ1-2; D gene uncertain. Germline V gives CDR1 SGDLS, CDR2 YYNGEE. V lost 0 bases to trimming and J lost 10 bases, with 16 bases between them. The CDR3 runs to 14 residues.

This rearrangement joins TRBV30 to TRBJ2-5; 8 bases are a match to TRBD2. The V segment lost 2 bases and the J segment 4 bases; nucleotides outside the gene matches: 6. The CDR3 totals 14 residues. Germline V gives CDR1 GTSNPN, CDR2 SVGIG (reference sequence). For the CDR3, the DNA is TGTGCCTGGAGTCCCCTGGCGGGAGGAGAGACCCAGTACTTC. Residues: CAWSPLAGGETQYF.

This chain uses TRBV6-5 with TRBJ2-4; TRBD1 might be the D (6 bases). V was trimmed by 4 bases and J by 4 bases, leaving 17 bases between them. CDR1 is MNHEY and CDR2 is SVGAGI in the germline V gene. This CDR3 comprises 16 residues. The CDR3: CASSSIPGVGKNIQYF. In DNA form, the CDR3 reads TGTGCCAGCAGTTCCATTCCAGGGGTCGGGAAAAACATTCAGTACTTC.

The genes are TRBV28 and TRBJ2-5, with D perhaps matching TRBD1 (5 bases). The CDR3 is 14 residues long. V dropped 3 bases and J dropped 2 bases, with 10 bases sitting between them. Germline V gene data show CDR1 as MDHEN and CDR2 as SYDVKM. The CDR3 is CASSLDISQETQYF. The CDR3 bases are TGTGCCAGCAGTTTGGACATATCACAAGAGACCCAGTACTTC.

The V gene is TRBV7-2, the J gene TRBJ1-1; no clear D gene. V was pared by 1 base and J by 0 bases, with 6 bases between. The CDR3 sequence is 14 residues long. CDR1 SGHTA and CDR2 FQGNSA come from the germline V gene. CDR3 residues: CASSLGGVNTEAFF. The CDR3 DNA sequence: TGTGCCAGCAGCTTAGGCGGAGTGAACACTGAAGCTTTCTTT. Using reference TRBV7-2 and TRBJ1-1 for the parts outside the CDR3, the full variable domain is GAGVSQSPSNKVTEKGKDVELRCDPISGHTALYWYRQSLGQGLEFLIYFQGNSAPDKSGLPSDRFSAERTGGSVSTLTIQRTQQEDSAVYLCASSLGGVNTEAFFGQGTRLTVV.

V and J are TRBV12-3 or TRBV12-4 and TRBJ1-2; perhaps TRBD1 as D (6 bases). Trimming shortened V by 5 bases and J by 6 bases, and 10 bases separated the two germline ends. This CDR3 has 12 residues. The CDR3 sequence is CASSIYRDGYTF. DNA for the CDR3: TGTGCCAGCAGTATTTACAGGGATGGCTACACCTTC.

The chain has TRBV4-1 and TRBJ2-7; 10 bases match TRBD1. CDR1 is MGHRA and CDR2 is YSYEKL in the germline V gene. This CDR3 comprises 15 residues. V was clipped by 3 bases and J by 3 bases; unmatched bases: 5. CDR3 coding DNA: TGCGCCAGCAGCCAGAGGACAGGGGGAAACTACGAGCAGTACGTC. Encoded protein: CASSQRTGGNYEQYV.

The V gene is TRBV4-1, the J gene TRBJ1-5; D is undetermined. Germline CDR1 is MGHRA and CDR2 is YSYEKL. This CDR3 is 15 amino acids long. Trimming removed 0 bases from V and 4 bases from J, with 10 bases in between. The CDR3 coding sequence is TGCGCCAGCAGCCAAGACGGGATGGGAAATCAGCCCCAGCATTTT. Its translation: CASSQDGMGNQPQHF.

The chain couples TRBV3-1 (or the pseudogene TRBV3-2) to TRBJ1-3; perhaps TRBD1 as D (5 bases). Trimming removed 8 bases at V and 0 bases at J, with 11 bases between. The germline gives CDR1 LGHDT, CDR2 YNNKEL (reference sequence). The CDR3 totals 14 residues. This CDR3 reads CASAQGLSGNTIYF. The CDR3 nucleotides are TGTGCCAGCGCCCAGGGCCTCTCTGGAAACACCATATATTTT.

This clone showed up just once. The chain links TRBV5-4 to TRBJ2-5; 15 bases match TRBD2. Germline lookup yields CDR1 SGHNT and CDR2 YYREEE (reference sequence). Trimming removed 6 bases from V and 3 bases from J; junction bases left unmatched: 3. The CDR3 has 15 amino acids. The CDR3 here is CASNGLAGGEETQYF. CDR3 sequence (DNA): TGTGCCAGCAATGGACTAGCGGGGGGGGAAGAGACCCAGTACTTC.

This clone showed up just a few times. The J gene is TRBJ1-4, the V gene TRBV11-2; D gene unclear. Trimming stripped 0 bases from V and 6 bases from J, with 14 bases between. The CDR3 extends over 16 amino acids. From germline, CDR1 is SGHAT and CDR2 FQNNGV. CDR3 region: CASSLEGGRGYEKLFF. The DNA for the CDR3 is TGTGCCAGCAGCTTAGAAGGCGGCAGAGGATATGAAAAACTGTTTTTT.